The 17 T cell receptor beta chains below all came from one sample that was sequenced in a study of cytomegalovirus exposure and HLA in healthy donors. Assay: immunoSEQ multiplex PCR; the TCRdb copy retains only in-frame clones and omits some. This sample has approximately 270,000 clones, with around 85% found just once. Sample: PBMCs. These receptors all stem from a woman aged 18-29 years in good health and CMV-seronegative.

The chain combines TRBV29-1 with TRBJ2-1; possibly TRBD1 for D (5 bases). Germline values: CDR1 SQVTM, CDR2 ANQGSEA. The CDR3 contains 11 residues. V lost 4 bases, J lost 7 bases, and 8 bases lay in between. CDR3 sequence reads: CSVGAGNEQFF. The CDR3 bases are TGCAGCGTTGGGGCAGGGAATGAGCAGTTCTTC.

The chain combines TRBV2 with TRBJ2-3, with 9 bases aligning to TRBD2. The J segment lost 0 bases and the V segment lost 2 bases, leaving 6 bases of the junction unmatched. CDR3 length equals 17 residues. CDR1 and CDR2 (germline): SNHLY, FYNNEI. In DNA form, the CDR3 reads TGTGCCAGCAGTGAATTCGGACTAGCGACTAGCACAGATACGCAGTATTTT. This gives the protein CASSEFGLATSTDTQYF.

The chain is built from TRBV27 and TRBJ1-5; D uncertain. Germline V lookup: CDR1 MNHEY, CDR2 SMNVEV (reference sequence). This CDR3 has 12 residues. V lost 3 bases to trimming and J lost 4 bases, with 4 bases between them. This CDR3 reads CASSFQNQPQHF. In nucleotides, the CDR3 is TGTGCCAGCAGTTTCCAGAATCAGCCCCAGCATTTT.

V gene TRBV10-2 combines with J gene TRBJ1-4; a possible D gene is TRBD1 (6 bases). The CDR3 runs to 18 residues. CDR1 is WSHSY, CDR2 SAAADI, per germline. Trimming cost V 10 bases and J 7 bases, with 31 bases left between them. Here the CDR3 reads CATGTAGSLPGGAEKLFF. The CDR3 DNA sequence: TGCGCCACCGGCACGGCAGGCTCTCTCCCTGGGGGGGCTGAAAAACTGTTTTTT.

V and J are TRBV25-1 and TRBJ2-2; 10 nucleotides agree with TRBD2. The CDR3 has 15 amino acids. The trim removed 7 bases at V and 6 bases at J, leaving 8 bases unmatched. Germline V lookup: CDR1 MGHDK, CDR2 SYGVNS. Here the CDR3 reads CASTPTAGGPGELFF. As DNA, the CDR3 is TGTGCCAGCACCCCCACAGCGGGGGGGCCCGGGGAGCTGTTTTTT. Full variable domain (rest looked up from reference TRBV25-1 and TRBJ2-2): EADIYQTPRYLVIGTGKKITLECSQTMGHDKMYWYQQDPGMELHLIHYSYGVNSTEKGDLSSESTVSRIRTEHFPLTLESARPSHTSQYLCASTPTAGGPGELFFGEGSRLTVL.

The genes are TRBV7-2 and TRBJ1-6, with D maybe TRBD1 (6 bases). Trimming left V 5 bases short and J 7 bases short, with 15 bases between. This CDR3 is built from 15 residues. CDR1 and CDR2 (germline): SGHTA, FQGNSA. This CDR3 reads CASSEMTGGNSPLHF. The DNA of the CDR3 is TGTGCCAGCAGCGAAATGACAGGTGGGAATTCACCCCTCCACTTT.

The chain uses TRBV2 and TRBJ1-1; D may be TRBD1 (5 bases). Germline-derived CDR1 and CDR2 are SNHLY and FYNNEI. The CDR3 spans 13 residues. Trimming cost V 4 bases and J 1 base, with 7 bases left between them. The CDR3 sequence is CASSVDTNTEAFF. CDR3 coding DNA: TGTGCCAGCAGTGTGGACACGAACACTGAAGCTTTCTTT.

The V call is TRBV2, the J call TRBJ1-5; weak D call: TRBD1 (5 bases). Germline V gene lookup returns CDR1 SNHLY and CDR2 FYNNEI. The CDR3 is 16 amino acids. V was shortened by 2 bases and J by 7 bases, with 18 bases between the two germline ends. CDR3 nucleotide sequence: TGTGCCAGCAGTGAACCGTGGGCAGGGAGGGGACAGCCCCAGCATTTT. The encoded protein is CASSEPWAGRGQPQHF.

The V and J genes are TRBV6-5 and TRBJ1-5, with TRBD1 as a possible D gene (5 bases). Deletions cut 7 bases from V and 5 bases from J, with 12 bases between. CDR1 and CDR2 (germline): MNHEY, SVGAGI. There are 13 residues in the CDR3. The CDR3 nucleotides are TGTGCCAGCACCCAGGGCTTAGATCAGCCCCAGCATTTT. This sequence encodes CASTQGLDQPQHF.

The CDR3 DNA is TGTGCCATCAGTGAGTCTACAGGGTATCAGCCCCAGCATTTT. It is translated as CAISESTGYQPQHF. The chain joins TRBV10-3 to TRBJ1-5; tentatively, D is TRBD1 (6 bases). The germline CDR1 and CDR2 sequences are ENHRY and SYGVKD. The germline V and J ends were trimmed by 0 bases and 5 bases, with 8 bases remaining between them. The CDR3 has 14 residues.

The genes are TRBV7-6 and TRBJ1-2; D call uncertain. Trimming stripped 4 bases from V and 2 bases from J, with 8 bases between. The CDR3 has 13 residues. CDR1 is SGHVS and CDR2 is FNYEAQ in the germline V gene. CDR3 protein: CASSSLLNYGYTF. The CDR3, as DNA: TGTGCCAGCAGCTCCCTCTTAAACTATGGCTACACCTTC.

This chain links TRBV30 with TRBJ2-7; TRBD1 matches 8 bases. CDR1 is GTSNPN, CDR2 SVGIG, per germline (reference sequence). The CDR3 length is 14 residues. J gave up 4 bases and V 1 base, and 6 bases lay outside the gene matches. The chain's CDR3 is CAWSATGGNYEQYF. The DNA of the CDR3 is TGTGCCTGGAGTGCCACAGGGGGGAATTACGAGCAGTACTTC.

The chain recombines TRBV7-9 with TRBJ2-5; 7 nucleotides align to TRBD1. The ends lost 6 bases at V and 4 bases at J; junction bases unmatched: 5. The CDR3 is 13 residues long. Germline-derived CDR1 and CDR2 are SEHNR and FQNEAQ (reference sequence). CDR3 protein: CASRETGLETQYF. As DNA, the CDR3 is TGTGCCAGCAGAGAGACAGGGTTAGAGACCCAGTACTTC. Filled out from reference TRBV7-9 and TRBJ2-5, the complete variable domain reads DTGVSQNPRHKITKRGQNVTFRCDPISEHNRLYWYRQTLGQGPEFLTYFQNEAQLEKSRLLSDRFSAERPKGSFSTLEIQRTEQGDSAMYLCASRETGLETQYFGPGTRLLVL.

This clone was observed once. This chain joins TRBV19 and TRBJ2-2; D gene uncertain. Per the germline V gene, CDR1 is LNHDA and CDR2 is SQIVND (reference sequence). This CDR3 has 14 amino acids. The ends were cut back, 1 base at V and 7 bases at J, with 10 bases in the middle. The CDR3 DNA is TGTGCCAGTAGTATAGGGTACCTAGGCGGGGAGCTGTTTTTT. Protein: CASSIGYLGGELFF.

This clone was seen only once. The V gene is TRBV7-3, the J gene TRBJ2-6; the match to TRBD2 covers 11 bases. Germline CDR1 reads SGHTA; CDR2 reads FQGTGA. J gave up 0 bases and V 1 base, and 5 bases lay outside the gene matches. This CDR3 is 19 amino acids long. The CDR3 DNA reads TGTGCCAGCAGCTTAAGGCCTAGCGGGGGGCCCTCTGGGGCCAACGTCCTGACTTTC. Its protein product is CASSLRPSGGPSGANVLTF.

The V call is TRBV6-5, the J call TRBJ2-1; 9 bases align to TRBD1. The length of the CDR3 is 15 residues. Germline-derived CDR1 and CDR2 are MNHEY and SVGAGI. V lost 1 base, J lost 9 bases, and 7 bases stayed unmatched. Here the CDR3 DNA reads TGTGCCAGCAGTTACTGGGACAGGGAGGGTTTTGAGCAGTTCTTC. Translating it yields CASSYWDREGFEQFF.

The rearrangement uses TRBV5-1 and TRBJ2-1, with TRBD2 matching 10 bases. Germline CDR1 SGHRS, CDR2 YFSETQ. The CDR3 contains 16 residues. Trimming took 0 bases from V and 4 from J; bases not matched to a gene: 4. Here the CDR3 reads CASSLAGLAEYNEQFF. The CDR3 nucleotides read TGCGCCAGCAGCTTGGCTGGACTAGCGGAATACAATGAGCAGTTCTTC.